Shown below are 7 T cell receptor beta chains from a single sample sequenced in a study of OX40 agonist ivuxolimab in advanced cancers. Produced via immunoSEQ multiplex PCR; TCRdb's table is partial and in-frame only. This sample has 65,000 to 70,000 clones, with over 60% found just once. The input for sequencing was CD4+ or CD8+ T cells sorted from blood, taken in a trial of the OX40 agonist ivuxolimab. These receptors were collected from an adult with an advanced solid tumor such as melanoma, head and neck, liver or kidney cancer.

Notes on this clone: Other DNA sequences of this sample code for an identical CDR3. The CDR3 loop reads CASSPGAGNTEAFF. The CDR3 bases are TGTGCCAGCTCACCAGGGGCAGGGAACACTGAAGCTTTCTTT. This chain links TRBV18 with TRBJ1-1; D is possibly TRBD1 (5 bases). Per germline, CDR1 KGHSH and CDR2 LQKENI. Deletions cut 2 bases from V and 1 base from J, with 8 bases between. The CDR3 runs to 14 residues.

This clone was found a few times. The chain combines TRBV15 with TRBJ1-1; D is unresolved. From germline, CDR1 is LNHNV and CDR2 YYDKDF (reference sequence). This CDR3 is 13 amino acids long. Trimming removed 2 bases from V and 2 bases from J, with 6 bases in between. As DNA, the CDR3 is TGTGCCACCAGCAGACGCGGTAACACTGAAGCTTTCTTT. It encodes CATSRRGNTEAFF.

The rearrangement uses TRBV19 and TRBJ1-2; 8 positions match TRBD1. This CDR3 is 13 amino acids long. The germline gives CDR1 LNHDA, CDR2 SQIVND (reference sequence). V dropped 6 bases and J dropped 0; count of bases not matched to a gene: 0. The CDR3 DNA reads TGTGCCAGTAGCAGGGGGCCTAACTATGGCTACACCTTC. Protein: CASSRGPNYGYTF.

The CDR3 bases are TGCGCCAGCAGCTTTTGGAGGGGACAGGGGAGAGTCGGGGAGCTGTTTTTT. It translates to CASSFWRGQGRVGELFF. The genes are TRBV5-1 and TRBJ2-2, with TRBD1 matching over 10 bases. Germline CDR1 SGHRS, CDR2 YFSETQ. Trimming took 2 bases from V and 7 from J; bases not matched to a gene: 11. The CDR3 runs to 17 residues.

J is TRBJ2-1 and V is TRBV11-2; 7 bases fit TRBD2. The V gene's germline CDR1 is SGHAT and CDR2 FQNNGV. J gave up 5 bases and V 7 bases, and 5 bases lay outside the gene matches. The CDR3 spans 13 residues. CDR3 bases: TGTGCCAGCAAGCCCGGGGGGAACAATGAGCAGTTCTTC. Its translation is CASKPGGNNEQFF.

V usage is TRBV6-1 and J usage is TRBJ2-7; 10 bases align to TRBD1. Trimming removed 4 bases from V and 2 bases from J; junction bases left unmatched: 8. Germline CDR1 and CDR2: MNHNS and SASEGT. CDR3 size: 16 residues. CDR3 nucleotides: TGTGCCAGCAGTGGAGGAAGGGACAGGGGAGCCTACGAGCAGTACTTC. Translated: CASSGGRDRGAYEQYF.

The CDR3 region is CASSATGAGNTIYF. Written as DNA, the CDR3 is TGTGCCAGCAGTGCGACAGGGGCTGGAAACACCATATATTTT. This chain joins TRBV6-1 and TRBJ1-3; TRBD1 matches at 8 bases. Germline CDR1 and CDR2: MNHNS and SASEGT. The junction had 1 base not matched to a gene; V was cut back by 4 bases and J by 2 bases. The CDR3 extends over 14 amino acids.